Listed below are T cell receptor beta chains from one sample, sequenced in a study of graft-versus-host responses after intestinal transplantation. These receptors have no identified antigens. The assay was immunoSEQ multiplex PCR, and TCRdb's table has in-frame clones only and misses some. The table has about 120,000 clones, roughly 96% seen once. Sequences were derived from unstimulated CD8+ T cells sorted from spleen or lymph node cells, sampled before intestinal transplant. These receptors were collected from a human donor who received an intestinal transplant. Both conserved end residues are part of each CDR3. The D gene is left open where the match is weak. Clone size appears in some rows only: once, few, many, or a class for an expanded clone.

size: .
J: TRBJ2-7
V: TRBV9
D: .
CDR3: CASSVGTGSLDEQYF
DNA: TGTGCCAGCAGCGTAGGGACCGGGAGTCTCGACGAGCAGTACTTC

size: .
J: TRBJ2-7
V: TRBV28
D: TRBD2
CDR3: CASKPSGSSYEQYF
DNA: TGTGCCAGCAAACCTAGCGGGAGCTCCTACGAGCAGTACTTC

size: .
J: TRBJ1-1
V: TRBV25-1
D: TRBD1
CDR3: CASSAQGYTEAFF
DNA: TGTGCCAGCAGTGCACAGGGGTACACTGAAGCTTTCTTT

size: .
J: TRBJ2-5
V: TRBV4-3
D: .
CDR3: CASSLRGGETQYF
DNA: TGCGCCAGCAGCTTGAGGGGGGGAGAGACCCAGTACTTC

size: .
J: TRBJ2-1
V: TRBV27
D: TRBD2
CDR3: CASSLSPGLAGGEQFF
DNA: TGTGCCAGCAGTTTATCGCCGGGACTAGCGGGAGGTGAGCAGTTCTTC

size: .
J: TRBJ2-5
V: TRBV7-9
D: .
CDR3: CASSFTIQETQYF
DNA: TGTGCCAGCAGCTTTACCATCCAAGAGACCCAGTACTTC

size: .
J: TRBJ2-1
V: TRBV27
D: .
CDR3: CASSYYRNWDVGVDNEQFF
DNA: TGTGCCAGCAGTTACTATAGGAATTGGGACGTCGGGGTGGACAATGAGCAGTTCTTC

size: .
J: TRBJ2-3
V: TRBV6-6
D: .
CDR3: CASNQLMVRSTDTQYF
DNA: TGTGCCAGCAATCAGTTAATGGTCAGAAGCACAGATACGCAGTATTTT

size: .
J: TRBJ2-7
V: TRBV27
D: .
CDR3: CASSLQGIPGEQYF
DNA: TGTGCCAGCAGTCTACAGGGTATTCCAGGCGAGCAGTACTTC

size: .
J: TRBJ2-1
V: TRBV6-5
D: TRBD1
CDR3: CASSYSETGSPNEQFF
DNA: TGTGCCAGCAGTTACTCGGAGACAGGGTCGCCCAATGAGCAGTTCTTC

size: .
J: TRBJ1-1
V: TRBV6-1
D: .
CDR3: CASSPPYDTEAFF
DNA: TGTGCCAGCAGTCCGCCCTATGACACTGAAGCTTTCTTT

size: .
J: TRBJ1-1
V: TRBV6-5
D: .
CDR3: CASSYSRGMNTEAFF
DNA: TGTGCCAGCAGTTACTCGAGGGGAATGAACACTGAAGCTTTCTTT

size: .
J: TRBJ2-2
V: TRBV7-7
D: TRBD2
CDR3: CASSLGPGLAGPGELFF
DNA: TGTGCCAGCAGCTTAGGCCCGGGACTAGCGGGACCCGGGGAGCTGTTTTTT

size: .
J: TRBJ2-1
V: TRBV10-1
D: TRBD2
CDR3: CASRQTSGIFHEQFF
DNA: TGCGCCAGCAGACAGACTAGCGGGATTTTCCACGAGCAGTTCTTC

size: .
J: TRBJ2-4
V: TRBV28
D: .
CDR3: CASSLGRLLAKNIQYF
DNA: TGTGCCAGCAGTTTGGGTCGTCTCTTAGCCAAAAACATTCAGTACTTC

size: .
J: TRBJ2-1
V: TRBV7-8
D: .
CDR3: CASSLATSRLVDNEQFF
DNA: TGTGCCAGCAGCTTAGCAACTTCTCGACTAGTCGACAATGAGCAGTTCTTC

size: once
J: TRBJ2-7
V: TRBV27
D: .
CDR3: CASTNLPGQDEQYF
DNA: TGTGCCAGCACAAACCTCCCCGGGCAGGACGAGCAGTACTTC

size: .
J: TRBJ2-3
V: TRBV11-2
D: TRBD2
CDR3: CASSLGAGDTDTQYF
DNA: TGTGCCAGCAGCTTGGGAGCGGGAGACACAGATACGCAGTATTTT

size: .
J: TRBJ2-7
V: TRBV27
D: .
CDR3: CASSSPNLYEQYF
DNA: TGTGCCAGCAGTTCCCCCAACCTCTACGAGCAGTACTTC

size: .
J: TRBJ2-7
V: TRBV25-1
D: .
CDR3: CASSDLGSNEQYF
DNA: TGTGCCAGCAGTGATTTAGGGAGCAACGAGCAGTACTTC

size: .
J: TRBJ2-6
V: TRBV19
D: .
CDR3: CASRPQLSANVLTF
DNA: TGTGCCAGTAGACCGCAGCTTTCGGCCAACGTCCTGACTTTC

size: .
J: TRBJ1-6
V: TRBV4-2
D: .
CDR3: CASSQVPDYNSPLHF
DNA: TGTGCCAGCAGCCAAGTGCCGGACTATAATTCACCCCTCCACTTT

size: .
J: TRBJ2-2
V: TRBV11-2
D: .
CDR3: CASSPLQGTPGELFF
DNA: TGTGCCAGCAGCCCCTTACAGGGAACCCCCGGGGAGCTGTTTTTT

size: .
J: TRBJ2-1
V: TRBV6-5
D: .
CDR3: CASSYREGYNEQFF
DNA: TGTGCCAGCAGTTACCGAGAAGGATACAATGAGCAGTTCTTC

size: .
J: TRBJ1-5
V: TRBV28
D: .
CDR3: CASSFPGSNQPQHF
DNA: TGTGCCAGCAGTTTTCCAGGTAGCAATCAGCCCCAGCATTTT

size: .
J: TRBJ1-2
V: TRBV15
D: TRBD1
CDR3: CATSGQGNYGYTF
DNA: TGTGCCACCAGCGGACAGGGAAACTATGGCTACACCTTC

size: .
J: TRBJ2-7
V: TRBV15
D: TRBD2
CDR3: CATSRERERGPYEQYF
DNA: TGTGCCACCAGCAGAGAGCGGGAGCGCGGACCCTACGAGCAGTACTTC

size: .
J: TRBJ2-7
V: TRBV4-1
D: TRBD2
CDR3: CASSQDGPGTSRFRSSYEQYF
DNA: TGCGCCAGCAGCCAAGATGGCCCCGGGACTAGTAGGTTCCGTAGCTCCTACGAGCAGTACTTC

size: .
J: TRBJ2-2
V: TRBV2
D: .
CDR3: CATLVGPGELFF
DNA: TGTGCCACCCTCGTGGGGCCCGGGGAGCTGTTTTTT

size: .
J: TRBJ2-7
V: TRBV19
D: .
CDR3: CASNPGTQVFEQYF
DNA: TGTGCCAGTAATCCCGGGACTCAGGTGTTCGAGCAGTACTTC

size: .
J: TRBJ1-1
V: TRBV21-1
D: .
CDR3: CASRYIRTEAFF
DNA: TGTGCCAGCAGATACATTCGCACTGAAGCTTTCTTT

size: .
J: TRBJ2-2
V: TRBV27
D: .
CDR3: CASSLSAGELFF
DNA: TGTGCCAGCAGTTTATCCGCCGGGGAGCTGTTTTTT

size: .
J: TRBJ2-3
V: TRBV15
D: .
CDR3: CATSLRDTDTQYF
DNA: TGTGCCACCAGCCTTCGGGACACAGATACGCAGTATTTT

size: .
J: TRBJ2-3
V: TRBV4-1
D: TRBD2
CDR3: CASSQSGAGAFKSTDTQYF
DNA: TGCGCCAGCAGCCAGTCGGGAGCGGGAGCCTTTAAAAGCACAGATACGCAGTATTTT

size: .
J: TRBJ2-3
V: TRBV9
D: .
CDR3: CASSGMRQAFSTDTQYF
DNA: TGTGCCAGCAGCGGAATGAGACAGGCTTTTTCCACAGATACGCAGTATTTT

size: .
J: TRBJ2-1
V: TRBV9
D: .
CDR3: CASSVVVGKGNEQFF
DNA: TGTGCCAGCAGCGTAGTTGTCGGAAAGGGGAATGAGCAGTTCTTC

size: .
J: TRBJ2-5
V: TRBV5-6
D: .
CDR3: CASSLGWVQETQYF
DNA: TGTGCCAGCAGCTTGGGGTGGGTCCAAGAGACCCAGTACTTC

size: .
J: TRBJ2-7
V: TRBV28
D: .
CDR3: CASSLWPLKATSYEQYF
DNA: TGTGCCAGCAGTTTATGGCCCCTAAAGGCGACCTCCTACGAGCAGTACTTC

size: once
J: TRBJ1-2
V: TRBV6-5
D: .
CDR3: CASSQDGGNYGYTF
DNA: TGTGCCAGCAGCCAGGATGGGGGGAACTATGGCTACACCTTC

size: .
J: TRBJ1-2
V: TRBV28
D: .
CDR3: CASSPTESDGYTF
DNA: TGTGCCAGCAGTCCGACCGAAAGCGATGGCTACACCTTC

size: .
J: TRBJ2-1
V: TRBV2
D: .
CDR3: CATTPWPGPNNEQFF
DNA: TGTGCCACCACCCCGTGGCCAGGGCCCAACAATGAGCAGTTCTTC

size: .
J: TRBJ2-7
V: TRBV21-1
D: .
CDR3: CASSKETTGTTLYAQYF
DNA: TGTGCCAGCAGCAAAGAAACCACCGGGACTACTCTATACGCGCAGTACTTC

size: .
J: TRBJ1-2
V: TRBV4-1
D: .
CDR3: CASSQGGGMDYGYTF
DNA: TGCGCCAGCAGCCAAGGGGGGGGGATGGACTATGGCTACACCTTC

size: .
J: TRBJ1-1
V: TRBV5-1
D: .
CDR3: CASSFSGGDTEAFF
DNA: TGCGCCAGCAGCTTCTCGGGGGGAGACACTGAAGCTTTCTTT

size: .
J: TRBJ2-7
V: TRBV11-2
D: TRBD1
CDR3: CASSLEWVGTGFIPYEQYF
DNA: TGTGCCAGCAGCTTAGAGTGGGTAGGGACAGGATTTATTCCCTACGAGCAGTACTTC

size: .
J: TRBJ2-7
V: TRBV7-8
D: .
CDR3: CASSQTEASYEQYF
DNA: TGTGCCAGCAGCCAGACAGAAGCTTCCTACGAGCAGTACTTC

size: .
J: TRBJ1-1
V: TRBV11-3
D: .
CDR3: CASSSGVNTEAFF
DNA: TGTGCCAGCAGCTCCGGAGTGAACACTGAAGCTTTCTTT

size: .
J: TRBJ2-1
V: TRBV27
D: TRBD1
CDR3: CASRITGGPYNEQFF
DNA: TGTGCCAGCAGGATAACAGGGGGGCCCTACAATGAGCAGTTCTTC

size: .
J: TRBJ1-2
V: TRBV19
D: .
CDR3: CASRDEGFYGYTF
DNA: TGTGCCAGCCGGGACGAGGGATTCTATGGCTACACCTTC